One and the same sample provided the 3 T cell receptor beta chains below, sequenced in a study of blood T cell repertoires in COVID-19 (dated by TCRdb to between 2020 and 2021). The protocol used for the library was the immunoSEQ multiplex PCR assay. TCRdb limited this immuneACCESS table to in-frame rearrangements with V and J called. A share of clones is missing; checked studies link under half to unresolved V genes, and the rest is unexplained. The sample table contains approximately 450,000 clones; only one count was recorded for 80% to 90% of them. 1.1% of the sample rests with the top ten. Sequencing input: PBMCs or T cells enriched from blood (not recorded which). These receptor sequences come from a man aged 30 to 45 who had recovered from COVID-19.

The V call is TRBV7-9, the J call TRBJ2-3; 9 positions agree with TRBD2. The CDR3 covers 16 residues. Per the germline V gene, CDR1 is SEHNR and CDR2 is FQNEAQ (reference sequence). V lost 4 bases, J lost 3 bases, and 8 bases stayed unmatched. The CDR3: CASSSGLSGRTDTQYF. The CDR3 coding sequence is TGTGCCAGCAGCTCGGGGTTAAGCGGGAGGACAGATACGCAGTATTTT.

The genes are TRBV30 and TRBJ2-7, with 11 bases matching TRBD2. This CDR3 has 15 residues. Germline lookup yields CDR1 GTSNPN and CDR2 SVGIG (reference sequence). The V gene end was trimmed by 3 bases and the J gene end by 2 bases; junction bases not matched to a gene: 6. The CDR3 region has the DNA TGTGCCTGGAGGGCTAGCGGGAGGATGACCTACGAGCAGTACTTC. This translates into CAWRASGRMTYEQYF.

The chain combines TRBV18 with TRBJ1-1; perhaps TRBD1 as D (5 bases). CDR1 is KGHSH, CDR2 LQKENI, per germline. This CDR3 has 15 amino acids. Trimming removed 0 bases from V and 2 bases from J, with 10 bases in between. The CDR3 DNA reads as TGTGCCAGCTCACCACCCGACAGTGCCAACACTGAAGCTTTCTTT. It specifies CASSPPDSANTEAFF. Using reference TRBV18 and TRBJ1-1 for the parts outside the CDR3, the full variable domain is NAGVMQNPRHLVRRRGQEARLRCSPMKGHSHVYWYRQLPEEGLKFMVYLQKENIIDESGMPKERFSAEFPKEGPSILRIQQVVRGDSAAYFCASSPPDSANTEAFFGQGTRLTVV.